These 31 T cell receptor beta chains came from one sample sequenced in a study of T-cell reconstitution after alpha-beta-depleted transplantation in children. Library preparation (for TCRbeta) was performed with unique molecular identifiers. TCRdb ran MiXCR on the PCR reads and lists one entry per CDR3 protein. The sample carries around 360,000 distinct CDR3 sequences, approximately 10% recorded once. The sequenced sample was PBMCs from the stem cell graft donor, obtained from the stem cell graft. These receptor sequences come from a human donor who donated a stem cell graft to a child with acute lymphoblastic leukemia.

This clonotype was seen more than once but under ten times. The chain has TRBV4-1 and TRBJ2-7; 7 bases agree with TRBD2. V shed 2 bases, J shed 3 bases, and the junction held 7 bases outside the gene matches. Germline V gene data show CDR1 as MGHRA and CDR2 as YSYEKL. This CDR3 contains 15 residues. The CDR3 reads CASSQLESGIYEQYF. In nucleotides, the CDR3 is TGCGCCAGCAGCCAACTGGAAAGCGGGATCTACGAGCAGTACTTC.

J is TRBJ1-1 and V is TRBV18; TRBD1 is a possible D gene (5 bases). CDR1 is KGHSH and CDR2 is LQKENI in the germline V gene. This CDR3 spans 13 amino acids. Trimming removed 5 bases at V and 1 base at J, with 8 bases between. CDR3 region: CASSTQENTEAFF. DNA for the CDR3: TGTGCCAGCTCAACACAGGAGAACACTGAAGCTTTCTTT. Full variable domain (missing parts from reference TRBV18 and TRBJ1-1): NAGVMQNPRHLVRRRGQEARLRCSPMKGHSHVYWYRQLPEEGLKFMVYLQKENIIDESGMPKERFSAEFPKEGPSILRIQQVVRGDSAAYFCASSTQENTEAFFGQGTRLTVV.

The chain employs TRBV7-2 and TRBJ1-2, with D possibly TRBD1 on 6 matching bases. This CDR3 is built from 16 residues. Trimming pared 2 bases from V and 0 bases from J, leaving 13 bases between. The V gene's germline CDR1 is SGHTA and CDR2 FQGNSA. CDR3 sequence (DNA): TGTGCCAGCAGCTTACAAACAGGGAGAACTAACTATGGCTACACCTTC. It codes for CASSLQTGRTNYGYTF.

There are many counts of this clonotype. The V gene is TRBV5-6, the J gene TRBJ2-1; TRBD1 aligns across 7 bases. Germline CDR1 and CDR2: SGHDT and YYEEEE. The CDR3 totals 14 residues. J was trimmed by 3 bases and V by 6 bases; bases with no gene match: 6. The CDR3 loop reads CASTPQGRYNEQFF. The CDR3 coding sequence is TGTGCCAGCACCCCACAGGGGCGCTACAATGAGCAGTTCTTC.

The chain uses TRBV7-9 and TRBJ2-5; TRBD2 aligns across 10 bases. Germline V gene data show CDR1 as SEHNR and CDR2 as FQNEAQ (reference sequence). The CDR3 has 13 amino acids. V lost 5 bases and J lost 5; bases outside the gene matches: 2. The CDR3 coding sequence is TGTGCCAGCAGCGAACTAGCGGGGGAGACCCAGTACTTC. Amino acid sequence: CASSELAGETQYF.

V gene TRBV15 combines with J gene TRBJ2-1, with D possibly being TRBD1 (5 bases). The CDR3 runs 15 residues. Germline CDR1 is LNHNV and CDR2 is YYDKDF (reference sequence). V was clipped by 0 bases and J by 10 bases, with 16 bases between them. This CDR3 is CATSRDLGLVGEQFF. DNA of the CDR3: TGTGCCACCAGCAGAGATCTGGGGCTAGTTGGGGAGCAGTTCTTC.

V gene TRBV13 combines with J gene TRBJ1-3; D is ambiguous. CDR3 length: 15 amino acids. Germline lookup yields CDR1 PRHDT and CDR2 FYEKMQ (reference sequence). The germline V and J ends were trimmed by 2 bases and 0 bases, with 8 bases remaining between them. The CDR3 DNA is TGTGCCAGCAGCTTATTTCCATCCTCTGGAAACACCATATATTTT. This encodes CASSLFPSSGNTIYF.

The gene calls are TRBV4-1 and TRBJ1-4; D remains ambiguous. V gave up 1 base and J gave up 3 bases, with 15 bases separating them. Germline V gives CDR1 MGHRA, CDR2 YSYEKL. This CDR3 spans 17 amino acids. The CDR3 DNA sequence: TGCGCCAGCAGCCAAGTGGGAGGAAGAGGGTCTAATGAAAAACTGTTTTTT. It codes for CASSQVGGRGSNEKLFF.

This chain uses TRBV7-9 with TRBJ2-3; D is uncertain. This CDR3 region has 13 residues. Germline CDR1 and CDR2: SEHNR and FQNEAQ (reference sequence). Trimming left V 0 bases short and J 7 bases short, with 8 bases between. This CDR3 is CASSLAPDHTQYF. The CDR3 DNA sequence: TGTGCCAGCAGCTTAGCGCCGGACCATACGCAGTATTTT.

V and J are TRBV28 and TRBJ1-5; weak D call: TRBD1 (6 bases). This CDR3 comprises 14 residues. V was shortened by 8 bases and J by 6 bases, with 17 bases between the two germline ends. Per germline, CDR1 MDHEN and CDR2 SYDVKM. The DNA of the CDR3 is TGTGCCAGCCGAGCGGACAGTGGAAGTCAGCCCCAGCATTTT. It encodes CASRADSGSQPQHF.

The gene calls are TRBV12-5 and TRBJ2-3; no clear D. Trimming took off 1 base at V and 5 bases at J, with 1 base between the two ends. This CDR3 spans 11 amino acids. Germline V CDR1 and CDR2: LGHNT, FRNRAP. The CDR3 DNA reads as TGTGCTAGTGGTTTGGGAGATACGCAGTATTTT. Its translation: CASGLGDTQYF.

In its sample, this clonotype was seen a few times. The J gene is TRBJ2-7, the V gene TRBV7-2, with 8 bases lining up with TRBD2. The germline gives CDR1 SGHTA, CDR2 FQGNSA. V was pared by 5 bases and J by 9 bases, with 12 bases of the junction left unmatched. CDR3 length: 14 residues. The chain's CDR3 is CASSRGGTTVWQYF. CDR3 DNA sequence: TGTGCCAGCAGCCGGGGGGGGACTACAGTCTGGCAGTACTTC.

J is TRBJ2-7 and V is TRBV5-1; 8 nucleotides line up with TRBD2. V was pared by 3 bases and J by 7 bases, with 9 bases of the junction left unmatched. Germline V gives CDR1 SGHRS, CDR2 YFSETQ. CDR3 size: 14 residues. The CDR3 loop is CASSSTSGDREQYF. In DNA form, the CDR3 reads TGCGCCAGCAGCTCCACTAGCGGAGATCGAGAGCAGTACTTC.

The V call is TRBV5-1, the J call TRBJ2-2; no clear D gene. CDR3 size: 14 residues. V lost 5 bases to trimming and J lost 1 base, with 9 bases between them. The V gene's germline CDR1 is SGHRS and CDR2 YFSETQ. For the CDR3, the DNA is TGCGCCAGCAGTATGCTGGAGAACACCGGGGAGCTGTTTTTT. It encodes CASSMLENTGELFF.

This clonotype was detected many times. The chain combines TRBV12-3 or TRBV12-4 with TRBJ2-1; a weak D match, TRBD2 (6 bases). V was pared by 1 base and J by 4 bases, with 11 bases between. There are 15 residues in the CDR3. The CDR3 loop reads CASSLDGSEYNEQFF. DNA of the CDR3: TGTGCCAGCAGTTTAGACGGGAGTGAATACAATGAGCAGTTCTTC.

A note on this clonotype: A much larger clone sits a single nucleotide away, making a read error possible. The CDR3 sequence is CASSQGQASYEQYF. CDR3 DNA: TGCGCCAGCAGCCAAGGACAGGCTTCCTACGAGCAGTACTTC. V is TRBV4-1 and J is TRBJ2-7, with D perhaps TRBD1 (6 bases). The CDR3 covers 14 residues. CDR1 and CDR2 (germline): MGHRA, YSYEKL. The ends were cut back, 1 base at V and 1 base at J, with 8 bases in the middle.

V usage is TRBV5-1 and J usage is TRBJ2-3; tentatively, D is TRBD1 or TRBD2 (5 bases each). CDR1 is SGHRS and CDR2 is YFSETQ in the germline V gene. The CDR3 is made up of 13 amino acids. The V and J ends lost 5 bases and 4 bases respectively, with 11 bases between them. The CDR3 sequence: CASRSEGSDTQYF. In DNA form, the CDR3 reads TGCGCCAGCAGGAGCGAGGGGTCAGATACGCAGTATTTT.

Ten or more counts support this clonotype. The rearrangement joins TRBV20-1 to TRBJ2-3; 7 bases line up with TRBD1. The length of the CDR3 is 14 residues. Germline-derived CDR1 and CDR2 are DFQATT and SNEGSKA (reference sequence). J gave up 1 base and V 3 bases, and 4 bases lay outside the gene matches. The CDR3 spells CSARRQGGTDTQYF. The CDR3 DNA is TGCAGTGCTAGGAGACAGGGAGGCACAGATACGCAGTATTTT.

The CDR3 bases are TGTGCCAGCAGTCCGGACAGGGGGCTCAACGAGCAGTACTTC. This codes for CASSPDRGLNEQYF. The chain recombines TRBV12-3 or TRBV12-4 with TRBJ2-7, with 11 bases aligning to TRBD1. The CDR3 spans 14 residues. Trimming took 5 bases from V and 5 from J; bases not matched to a gene: 5.

This clonotype has more than one count but fewer than ten. The rearrangement joins TRBV29-1 to TRBJ1-1; D not certain. The CDR3 runs to 11 residues. The germline V and J ends were trimmed by 5 bases and 12 bases, with 16 bases remaining between them. Germline values: CDR1 SQVTM, CDR2 ANQGSEA. The DNA of the CDR3 is TGCAGCGTTTGGGGAGGAGGGTTTCCTTTCTTT. Translating it yields CSVWGGGFPFF.

This clonotype came up a few times. This chain links TRBV28 with TRBJ2-7; 8 bases fit TRBD2. The CDR3 spans 15 residues. Trimming removed 6 bases from V and 2 bases from J; junction bases left unmatched: 9. Germline CDR1 MDHEN, CDR2 SYDVKM. The CDR3 DNA follows: TGTGCCAGCAGCCCCTGGACTAGCAGGGCCTACGAGCAGTACTTC. Translated, it gives CASSPWTSRAYEQYF.

This clonotype was seen repeatedly, ten times or more. This chain connects TRBV5-5 to TRBJ2-1, with D perhaps TRBD1 or TRBD2 (5 bases each). V gave up 4 bases and J gave up 3 bases, with 17 bases separating them. CDR1 is SGHKS, CDR2 YYEKEE, per germline (reference sequence). The CDR3 consists of 16 residues. CDR3 sequence reads: CASSPAMGTDYNEQFF. CDR3 bases: TGTGCCAGCAGCCCGGCGATGGGGACGGACTACAATGAGCAGTTCTTC.

This clonotype was seen more than once but under ten times. The chain is built from TRBV20-1 and TRBJ2-2; D is unclear. Looked up from germline, CDR1 is DFQATT and CDR2 is SNEGSKA (reference sequence). V lost 3 bases and J 4 bases, leaving 6 bases between the germline ends. CDR3 length equals 12 residues. Here the CDR3 DNA reads TGCAGTGCTAGGAATGTCACCGGGGAGCTGTTTTTT. Protein sequence: CSARNVTGELFF.

This clonotype was counted many times. The V call is TRBV27, the J call TRBJ1-2; no clear D gene. CDR1 and CDR2 (germline): MNHEY, SMNVEV (reference sequence). V was shortened by 0 bases and J by 7 bases, with 9 bases between the two germline ends. CDR3 size: 13 residues. As DNA, the CDR3 is TGTGCCAGCAGTTTATCAGCGGGTTCTGGCTACACCTTC. Its translation: CASSLSAGSGYTF.

This clonotype was found a few times. J is TRBJ1-5 and V is TRBV6-6, with no clear D. Trimming cost V 6 bases and J 1 base, with 7 bases left between them. The CDR3 length is 13 residues. Looked up from germline, CDR1 is MNHNY and CDR2 is SVGAGI (reference sequence). Here the CDR3 DNA reads TGTGCCAGCAGGGACGGGAGCAATCAGCCCCAGCATTTT. Encoded protein: CASRDGSNQPQHF.

This clonotype was seen a handful of times. The rearrangement links TRBV12-3 or TRBV12-4 to TRBJ1-5; the D gene is possibly TRBD1 (6 bases). The CDR3 covers 16 residues. Between the trimmed V and J ends, which lost 5 bases and 2 bases, there was a span of 16 bases. The CDR3 spells CASSRYREMGNQPQHF. For the CDR3, the DNA is TGTGCCAGCAGTCGCTACAGGGAGATGGGCAATCAGCCCCAGCATTTT.

The CDR3 DNA reads TGTGCCAGCAGCCTGTCACAGGGGGCCACTGAAGCTTTCTTT. This translates into CASSLSQGATEAFF. The chain couples TRBV27 to TRBJ1-1, with 9 bases aligning to TRBD1. CDR1 MNHEY and CDR2 SMNVEV come from the germline V gene (reference sequence). V shed 6 bases and J 4 bases; nucleotides not matched to a gene: 6. This CDR3 contains 14 residues.

The CDR3 reads CASSLSGQVSYEQYF. CDR3 nucleotides: TGTGCCAGCAGTTTATCCGGACAGGTCTCCTACGAGCAGTACTTC. The chain recombines TRBV27 with TRBJ2-7; 7 bases are shared with TRBD1. Germline V gene sequence: CDR1 MNHEY, CDR2 SMNVEV (reference sequence). CDR3 length: 15 amino acids. Losses at the gene ends were 0 bases for V and 0 bases for J; bases not matched to a gene: 2.

This chain links TRBV20-1 with TRBJ2-1; TRBD1 might be the D (5 bases). CDR1 and CDR2 from the germline V gene are DFQATT and SNEGSKA (reference sequence). The V gene lost 7 bases and the J gene lost 0 bases, with 10 bases spanning the gap. The CDR3 consists of 13 residues. The CDR3 loop reads CSGRASSYNEQFF. CDR3 bases: TGCAGTGGCAGGGCTAGCTCCTACAATGAGCAGTTCTTC.

This chain links TRBV30 with TRBJ2-7; possibly TRBD1 or TRBD2 for D (5 bases each). V lost 6 bases and J lost 0, with 15 bases in between. CDR3 size: 14 residues. Germline CDR1 reads GTSNPN; CDR2 reads SVGIG (reference sequence). DNA of the CDR3: TGTGCCTGTGAAACAGGACTGTCCTCCTACGAGCAGTACTTC. Amino acid sequence: CACETGLSSYEQYF.

V gene TRBV7-9 combines with J gene TRBJ2-3; no definite D call. The germline V gene has CDR1 SEHNR and CDR2 FQNEAQ (reference sequence). V was clipped by 5 bases and J by 3 bases, with 12 bases between them. The CDR3 length is 14 residues. CDR3 loop: CASSLTLSTDTQYF. CDR3 nucleotide sequence: TGTGCCAGCAGCCTAACGCTATCGACAGATACGCAGTATTTT.